This T cell receptor beta chain was captured by sequencing in a study of post-analysis software for immune sequencing data. Study findings and constraints: Multiple sclerosis was associated with a significant reduction in normalized Chao1 diversity relative to controls. Controls had lower frequencies than patients of a handful of TRBV segments, which included TRBV5-6, TRBV5-1 and TRBV20-1.

cDNA libraries of TCR beta carried unique molecular identifiers. From approximately 0.95 to 9.8 million T cells, hundreds of thousands of cDNA molecules were obtained. TCRdb re-analysed the PCR reads in MiXCR, keeping a single row per CDR3 protein. The data contain hundreds of thousands of distinct CDR3 sequences, about 40% of them singletons. The germline CDR1 and CDR2 sequences are SGHRS and YFSETQ. The ends lost 2 bases at V and 5 bases at J; junction bases unmatched: 8. The CDR3 is 15 amino acids. This clonotype turned up a few times. The target antigen is unknown. The sequencing sample was made of blood. The clonotype comes from a girl aged 10 to 17 with multiple sclerosis. This chain uses TRBV5-1 with TRBJ2-7, with 9 positions matching TRBD1. DNA for the CDR3: TGCGCCAGCAGCTTACTACAGGGGGCGTCCAACGAGCAGTACTTC. This encodes CASSLLQGASNEQYF.